The 29 T cell receptor beta chains in this list originate from one sample, sequenced in a study of beta chain features in type 1 diabetes. Isolated RNA was reverse transcribed in full, so expressed TCRB transcripts were sequenced. Profiled with immunoSEQ multiplex PCR; TCRdb holds only in-frame clones, not every one. This table holds over 350,000 clones, over 12% found once. Sequencing used naive CD4+ T cells from blood. All receptors come from a young woman in good health.

This clone was picked up a small number of times. This chain links TRBV9 with TRBJ2-1; D remains unclear. Germline CDR1 is SGDLS and CDR2 is YYNGEE. CDR3 size: 11 residues. The ends were cut back, 3 bases at V and 8 bases at J, with 6 bases in the middle. This CDR3 is CASSGTDEQFF. Here the CDR3 DNA reads TGTGCCAGCAGCGGAACGGATGAGCAGTTCTTC.

This clone was counted only a few times. CDR3 amino acids: CASRKDNYEQYF. For the CDR3, the DNA is TGTGCCAGCAGAAAGGACAACTACGAGCAGTACTTC. The chain is built from TRBV7-9 and TRBJ2-7; D is perhaps TRBD1 (5 bases). The germline V gene has CDR1 SEHNR and CDR2 FQNEAQ (reference sequence). V shed 6 bases and J shed 3 bases, with 9 bases lying between them. The CDR3 loop spans 12 amino acids.

The J gene is TRBJ2-1, the V gene TRBV4-2, with 10 bases identical to TRBD2. The ends lost 1 base at V and 2 bases at J; junction bases unmatched: 2. CDR3 length: 16 residues. Germline CDR1 is LGHNA and CDR2 is YNFKEQ. The CDR3 is CASSQALAGAYNEQFF. The CDR3 DNA follows: TGTGCCAGCAGCCAAGCTCTAGCGGGAGCCTACAATGAGCAGTTCTTC.

Only a few counts were recorded for this clone. V and J are TRBV5-4 and TRBJ1-4; 8 positions agree with TRBD1. CDR3 length: 15 amino acids. Germline values: CDR1 SGHNT, CDR2 YYREEE (reference sequence). Germline trimming cut 3 bases from V and 5 bases from J; bases unmatched to any gene: 6. The DNA of the CDR3 is TGTGCCAGCAGCTCGAGACAGGGGTCCAATGAAAAACTGTTTTTT. It yields the protein CASSSRQGSNEKLFF.

This sequence joins TRBV29-1 and TRBJ2-7, with D perhaps matching TRBD2 (6 bases). The CDR3 covers 13 residues. Germline loops: CDR1 SQVTM, CDR2 ANQGSEA. Trimming cost V 6 bases and J 6 bases, with 18 bases left between them. As DNA, the CDR3 is TGCAGCGTAGCCGGGACTGCCCTCGGCGAGCAGTACTTC. Amino acids: CSVAGTALGEQYF.

This clone was observed a few times. The J gene is TRBJ2-7, the V gene TRBV7-2; perhaps TRBD1 as D (5 bases). Trimming took 5 bases from V and 7 from J, leaving 12 bases between them. This CDR3 is 12 amino acids long. From germline, CDR1 is SGHTA and CDR2 FQGNSA. DNA of the CDR3: TGTGCCAGCAGCCCAGGGATGGGGGAGCAGTACTTC. Its translation: CASSPGMGEQYF. Variable domain in full (rest from reference TRBV7-2 and TRBJ2-7): GAGVSQSPSNKVTEKGKDVELRCDPISGHTALYWYRQSLGQGLEFLIYFQGNSAPDKSGLPSDRFSAERTGGSVSTLTIQRTQQEDSAVYLCASSPGMGEQYFGPGTRLTVT.

This clone was detected a few times. The chain employs TRBV4-1 and TRBJ2-3, with D hard to call. Trimming removed 1 base at V and 5 bases at J, with 16 bases between. Germline CDR1 and CDR2: MGHRA and YSYEKL. CDR3 length: 16 residues. The CDR3 bases are TGCGCCAGCAGCCAAGGGCCAGCGCGCACCAAAGATACGCAGTATTTT. The encoded protein is CASSQGPARTKDTQYF.

The chain uses TRBV6-5 and TRBJ1-1; TRBD1 aligns across 8 bases. With V trimmed by 5 bases and J by 4 bases, 0 bases remained unmatched. The CDR3 has 12 residues. The V gene's germline CDR1 is MNHEY and CDR2 SVGAGI. CDR3 sequence (DNA): TGTGCCAGCAGTACAGGGGGCACTGAAGCTTTCTTT. It translates to CASSTGGTEAFF.

This clone was seen a handful of times. The V call is TRBV4-2, the J call TRBJ1-2, with D possibly TRBD1 on 5 matching bases. V lost 5 bases to trimming and J lost 8 bases, with 21 bases between them. Germline V gives CDR1 LGHNA, CDR2 YNFKEQ. This CDR3 comprises 15 residues. The DNA of the CDR3 is TGTGCCAGCAGCGGGTCCTTGCAGGGAAGTGCGGGCTACACCTTC. Protein product: CASSGSLQGSAGYTF.

In DNA, the CDR3 is TGTGCCAGCAGCTTAACACTAGAGCCATACGAGCAGTACTTC. Its translation: CASSLTLEPYEQYF. The chain uses TRBV7-9 and TRBJ2-7; D perhaps matches TRBD2 (5 bases). In germline, CDR1 is SEHNR, CDR2 FQNEAQ (reference sequence). This CDR3 has 14 amino acids. Deletions cut 2 bases from V and 4 bases from J, with 12 bases between.

The chain links TRBV15 to TRBJ2-5; TRBD1 matches at 10 bases. The CDR3 runs 16 residues. Germline V gene lookup returns CDR1 LNHNV and CDR2 YYDKDF (reference sequence). Trimming took 1 base from V and 5 from J; bases not matched to a gene: 7. In DNA form, the CDR3 reads TGTGCCACCAGCAGAGCCCTAGGGACAGGGGCCGAGACCCAGTACTTC. This sequence encodes CATSRALGTGAETQYF.

This clone was counted only a few times. The V and J genes are TRBV18 and TRBJ2-7; D might be TRBD2 (6 bases). Germline V lookup: CDR1 KGHSH, CDR2 LQKENI. The CDR3 is 15 amino acids. Trimming left V 6 bases short and J 0 bases short, with 15 bases between. In DNA form, the CDR3 reads TGTGCCAGCTCGCCCCTAGCGAAGAGCTCCTACGAGCAGTACTTC. It encodes CASSPLAKSSYEQYF.

V gene TRBV7-2 combines with J gene TRBJ2-1; 16 bases are a match to TRBD2. Germline V gene sequence: CDR1 SGHTA, CDR2 FQGNSA. J gave up 9 bases and V 5 bases, and 7 bases lay outside the gene matches. The CDR3 sequence is 16 residues long. The CDR3 loop reads CASSAPGLAGGIEQFF. CDR3 DNA: TGTGCCAGCAGCGCACCGGGACTAGCGGGAGGGATTGAGCAGTTCTTC.

In this sample, this clone turned up a few times. The V gene is TRBV5-6, the J gene TRBJ2-5; perhaps TRBD1 as D (5 bases). There are 16 residues in the CDR3. CDR1 is SGHDT, CDR2 YYEEEE, per germline. Between the trimmed V and J ends, which lost 1 base and 4 bases, there was a span of 17 bases. The CDR3 sequence is CASSLITSGWRETQYF. CDR3 coding DNA: TGTGCCAGCAGCTTGATCACGTCAGGGTGGCGAGAGACCCAGTACTTC.

The table lists this clone with a few counts. This chain uses TRBV4-1 with TRBJ2-4, with D uncertain. Germline CDR1 and CDR2: MGHRA and YSYEKL. The CDR3 spans 11 residues. Trimming cost V 4 bases and J 9 bases, with 7 bases left between them. CDR3 sequence reads: CASSLPGIQYF. CDR3 coding DNA: TGCGCCAGCAGCCTCCCCGGCATTCAGTACTTC.

This clone was counted between two and nine times. The V gene is TRBV7-3, the J gene TRBJ2-4; 11 bases line up with TRBD2. The CDR3 has 16 amino acids. The ends lost 1 base at V and 2 bases at J; junction bases unmatched: 1. The germline V gene encodes CDR1 SGHTA and CDR2 FQGTGA. The CDR3, as DNA: TGTGCCAGCAGCTTAAGACTAGCGGGAACCAAAAACATTCAGTACTTC. Amino acid sequence: CASSLRLAGTKNIQYF. The full variable domain, with the rest looked up from reference TRBV7-3 and TRBJ2-4, is GAGVSQTPSNKVTEKGKYVELRCDPISGHTALYWYRQSLGQGPEFLIYFQGTGAADDSGLPNDRFFAVRPEGSVSTLKIQRTERGDSAVYLCASSLRLAGTKNIQYFGAGTRLSVL.

The sample holds a few counts of this clone. This sample also contains other DNA sequences that code for the same CDR3. This chain joins TRBV28 and TRBJ2-2; 7 nucleotides agree with TRBD2. The CDR3 extends over 13 amino acids. J was trimmed by 4 bases and V by 4 bases; bases with no gene match: 0. The germline gives CDR1 MDHEN, CDR2 SYDVKM. CDR3 residues: CASSSGGTGELFF. Here the CDR3 DNA reads TGTGCCAGCAGTTCGGGAGGCACCGGGGAGCTGTTTTTT.

This clone has more than one count but fewer than ten. This rearrangement joins TRBV7-2 to TRBJ2-7; 12 nucleotides align to TRBD2. In germline, CDR1 is SGHTA, CDR2 FQGNSA. The CDR3 has 16 residues. V lost 5 bases and J lost 2; bases outside the gene matches: 7. This CDR3 is CASSPRRLAGAYEQYF. The CDR3 DNA is TGTGCCAGCAGCCCCCGCCGACTAGCGGGAGCCTACGAGCAGTACTTC.

The gene calls are TRBV29-1 and TRBJ2-1; D might be TRBD1 (5 bases). CDR1 is SQVTM, CDR2 ANQGSEA, per germline. The CDR3 is made up of 16 amino acids. V lost 1 base, J lost 6 bases, and 19 bases lay in between. CDR3 in amino acids: CSVEGGWGMGPNEQFF. The CDR3, as DNA: TGCAGCGTTGAAGGTGGGTGGGGCATGGGGCCCAATGAGCAGTTCTTC.

The rearrangement uses TRBV30 and TRBJ2-5; D perhaps matches TRBD2 (6 bases). Germline V lookup: CDR1 GTSNPN, CDR2 SVGIG (reference sequence). V lost 1 base and J 13 bases, leaving 25 bases between the germline ends. The CDR3 has 15 residues. In nucleotides, the CDR3 is TGTGCCTGGAGTGCCCGGGGAAGCGGGCGGGTTCTAGGGTACTTC. Protein product: CAWSARGSGRVLGYF.

This clone was picked up a small number of times. The DNA for the CDR3 is TGCGCCAGTAGCTGGGGGCGGGGGCAAGAGACCCAGTACTTC. The encoded protein is CASSWGRGQETQYF. The chain links TRBV4-1 to TRBJ2-5; the D gene is possibly TRBD2 (7 bases). This CDR3 region has 14 residues. Germline assignment: CDR1 MGHRA and CDR2 YSYEKL. Trimming stripped 9 bases from V and 2 bases from J, with 16 bases between.

This clone came up a few times. This chain connects TRBV11-2 to TRBJ2-5, with 13 bases identical to TRBD2. The V and J ends lost 3 bases and 2 bases, in that order; junction bases with no gene match: 3. The CDR3 length is 16 residues. Per germline, CDR1 SGHAT and CDR2 FQNNGV. The CDR3 sequence is CASSFMGLAGQETQYF. The CDR3 region has the DNA TGTGCCAGCAGCTTCATGGGACTAGCGGGACAAGAGACCCAGTACTTC.

The V gene is TRBV7-2, the J gene TRBJ1-5, with a tentative D call TRBD1 (5 bases). Looked up from germline, CDR1 is SGHTA and CDR2 is FQGNSA. CDR3 length: 14 amino acids. Trimming took off 1 base at V and 9 bases at J, with 13 bases between the two ends. The CDR3 DNA follows: TGTGCCAGCAGCTTAGAGGCAGGGATCGGGCCCCAGCATTTT. Translation: CASSLEAGIGPQHF. Full variable domain (outside the CDR3, taken from reference TRBV7-2 and TRBJ1-5): GAGVSQSPSNKVTEKGKDVELRCDPISGHTALYWYRQSLGQGLEFLIYFQGNSAPDKSGLPSDRFSAERTGGSVSTLTIQRTQQEDSAVYLCASSLEAGIGPQHFGDGTRLSIL.

This clone has more than one count but fewer than ten. CDR3 sequence (DNA): TGTGCCAGCACCCATACAGATACGCAGTATTTT. Amino acids: CASTHTDTQYF. The chain combines TRBV7-2 with TRBJ2-3; D not certain. Trimming shortened V by 7 bases and J by 3 bases, and 5 bases separated the two germline ends. The CDR3 loop spans 11 amino acids. The V gene's germline CDR1 is SGHTA and CDR2 FQGNSA. Based on the CDR3 plus reference TRBV7-2 and TRBJ2-3, the full variable domain is GAGVSQSPSNKVTEKGKDVELRCDPISGHTALYWYRQSLGQGLEFLIYFQGNSAPDKSGLPSDRFSAERTGGSVSTLTIQRTQQEDSAVYLCASTHTDTQYFGPGTRLTVL.

V gene TRBV11-2 combines with J gene TRBJ1-1, with a possible D match to TRBD1 (6 bases). Trimming cost V 4 bases and J 1 base, with 22 bases left between them. This CDR3 comprises 18 residues. Germline-derived CDR1 and CDR2 are SGHAT and FQNNGV. In DNA form, the CDR3 reads TGTGCCAGCAGCTCTGTAGGGGGGGTATTGCGGAGGAACACTGAAGCTTTCTTT. It encodes CASSSVGGVLRRNTEAFF.

The V call is TRBV30, the J call TRBJ2-4; 9 bases are a match to TRBD1. In germline, CDR1 is GTSNPN, CDR2 SVGIG (reference sequence). With 7 bases clipped from V and 8 bases from J, the junction kept 18 bases outside the gene matches. The CDR3 is made up of 16 amino acids. The CDR3 reads CASPPRRDRVYDIQYF. CDR3 coding DNA: TGTGCCTCACCCCCACGGCGGGACAGGGTGTATGACATTCAGTACTTC. The full variable domain, in which reference TRBV30 and TRBJ2-4 provide the parts outside the CDR3, is SQTIHQWPATLVQPVGSPLSLECTVEGTSNPNLYWYRQAAGRGLQLLFYSVGIGQISSEVPQNLSASRPQDRQFILSSKKLLLSDSGFYLCASPPRRDRVYDIQYFGAGTRLSVL.

The J gene is TRBJ2-7, the V gene TRBV18; 9 nucleotides match TRBD1. The CDR3 runs to 18 residues. With 5 bases clipped from V and 0 bases from J, the junction kept 14 bases outside the gene matches. The germline V gene has CDR1 KGHSH and CDR2 LQKENI. The CDR3 DNA is TGTGCCAGCTCATCCCGGGACAGGGCTTTACTTAGCTCCTACGAGCAGTACTTC. Protein product: CASSSRDRALLSSYEQYF.

The V and J genes are TRBV9 and TRBJ1-1; D possibly corresponds to TRBD1 (5 bases). V lost 3 bases and J lost 1, with 10 bases in between. Germline V CDR1 and CDR2: SGDLS, YYNGEE. The CDR3 is 14 amino acids. The CDR3 region has the DNA TGTGCCAGCAGCGCGACAGTGCCGAACACTGAAGCTTTCTTT. Translating gives CASSATVPNTEAFF.

This clone has more than one count but fewer than ten. At one of its ends the junction is not consistent with the germline gene, which may arise from a read error. This chain uses TRBV7-9 with TRBJ1-1; the D is unclear. The length of the CDR3 is 14 residues. The germline V gene encodes CDR1 SEHNR and CDR2 FQNEAQ (reference sequence). CDR3 nucleotides: TGTGCCAGCAGCTTAGGAGGGCCGAACGCTGAAGCTTTCTTT. Its translation is CASSLGGPNAEAFF. Using reference TRBV7-9 and TRBJ1-1 for the parts outside the CDR3, the full variable domain is DTGVSQNPRHKITKRGQNVTFRCDPISEHNRLYWYRQTLGQGPEFLTYFQNEAQLEKSRLLSDRFSAERPKGSFSTLEIQRTEQGDSAMYLCASSLGGPNAEAFFGQGTRLTVV.